These 9 T cell receptor beta chains were all obtained from the same sample, sequenced in a study of T cells in women clearing cervical HPV infection. Only in-frame clones appear in the TCRdb table, and some are missing; sequencing was by immunoSEQ multiplex PCR. Its table records 25,000 to 35,000 clones. Sequenced: blood buffy coat. The receptors were sampled from a woman aged 18-70 years with a cervical HPV16 infection that either progressed to CIN3+ or cleared (not recorded which).

Points on this clone: The sequence runs out 3 residues before the end of the CDR3; the remainder is reconstructed from the germline J gene. The chain carries TRBV5-1 and TRBJ1-2; TRBD1 aligns across 8 bases. The CDR3 contains 15 residues. Germline V CDR1 and CDR2: SGHRS, YFSETQ. The sequenced part of the CDR3 DNA is TGCGCCAGCAGCTCGTCAGGGGGCTCGGTTGTAGGC. Residues: CASSSSGGSVVG. From start to end, the CDR3 is CASSSSGGSVVGYTF.

As to this clone: The missing CDR3 end, 3 residues past where the read stops, is filled in from the germline J gene. This chain links TRBV6-1 with TRBJ1-2; D is ambiguous. V was clipped by 3 bases and J by 4 bases, with 9 bases between them. The CDR3 is 13 amino acids. Germline V CDR1 and CDR2: MNHNS, SASEGT. The chain's CDR3 is CASSDSGFYGYTF. The covered CDR3 bases are TGTGCCAGCAGTGATTCAGGCTTCTATGGC.

A word on this clone: Read sequence stops 3 residues before the CDR3 end, and the germline J gene provides the missing end. The rearrangement links TRBV20-1 to TRBJ1-5, with 9 bases aligning to TRBD1. Germline values: CDR1 DFQATT, CDR2 SNEGSKA (reference sequence). J lost 0 bases, V lost 3 bases, and 12 bases had no gene match. The CDR3 runs 18 residues. Partial CDR3 DNA: TGCAGTGCTAGCGGACCCGGGACAGGGAGTCATAGCAATCAGCCC. Amino acid sequence: CSASGPGTGSHSNQP. The complete CDR3 protein is CSASGPGTGSHSNQPQHF.

The part of the CDR3 DNA that was read is TGTGCCAGCAGTGTTACCTCGGCGGGTAGT. Its translation is CASSVTSAGS. The whole CDR3 sequence reads CASSVTSAGSYTF. The chain recombines TRBV2 with TRBJ1-2; D not resolved. Coverage ceases 3 residues before the CDR3 finishes, and the germline J gene fills in the end. The CDR3 covers 13 residues. Germline assignment: CDR1 SNHLY and CDR2 FYNNEI.

A remark on this clone: The sequence runs out 3 residues before the end of the CDR3; the remainder is reconstructed from the germline J gene. The chain recombines TRBV6-1 with TRBJ2-3; D is unclear. CDR1 and CDR2 from the germline V gene are MNHNS and SASEGT. V dropped 3 bases and J dropped 6 bases, with 10 bases sitting between them. This CDR3 region has 13 residues. CDR3 bases read: TGTGCCAGCAGTGACCTCCTTATGGATACG. Translated: CASSDLLMDT. The CDR3 in full is CASSDLLMDTQYF.

On this clone itself: From the germline J gene comes the end of the CDR3, since the read stops 3 residues before it. This sequence joins TRBV30 and TRBJ2-3, with D possibly matching TRBD1 (6 bases). The CDR3 loop spans 14 amino acids. The germline V gene encodes CDR1 GTSNPN and CDR2 SVGIG (reference sequence). The part of the CDR3 DNA that was read is TGTGCCTGGAAGGACCAAAGGGGGTCTCAGCCG. This gives the protein CAWKDQRGSQP. The whole CDR3 sequence is CAWKDQRGSQPQYF. The variable domain in full, completed from reference TRBV30 and TRBJ2-3, reads SQTIHQWPATLVQPVGSPLSLECTVEGTSNPNLYWYRQAAGRGLQLLFYSVGIGQISSEVPQNLSASRPQDRQFILSSKKLLLSDSGFYLCAWKDQRGSQPQYFGPGTRLTVL.

Details on this clone: The read ends 3 residues before the CDR3 terminus; that terminus is restored from the germline J gene. The chain joins TRBV2 to TRBJ1-1; the D gene is possibly TRBD1 (5 bases). The V end lost 0 bases, the J end lost 3 bases, and 11 bases lay between the germline ends. The CDR3 runs to 15 residues. Germline lookup yields CDR1 SNHLY and CDR2 FYNNEI. The DNA read from the CDR3 is TGTGCCAGCAGTGAAGCAGTGGGAGGGGACACTGAA. It codes for CASSEAVGGDTE. The whole CDR3 sequence reads CASSEAVGGDTEAFF.

Remarks on this clone: The CDR3 end lies 3 residues beyond the end of the read and is filled in from the germline J gene. This rearrangement joins TRBV5-1 to TRBJ2-2, with 12 bases matching TRBD1. CDR1 is SGHRS and CDR2 is YFSETQ in the germline V gene. The CDR3 sequence is 15 residues long. The chain's CDR3 is CASSDGTGGLSPLFF. Incomplete CDR3 DNA: TGCGCCAGCAGCGACGGGACAGGGGGCCTCTCACCG. The entire variable domain, with the rest obtained from reference TRBV5-1 and TRBJ2-2, is as follows: KAGVTQTPRYLIKTRGQQVTLSCSPISGHRSVSWYQQTPGQGLQFLFEYFSETQRNKGNFPGRFSGRQFSNSRSEMNVSTLELGDSALYLCASSDGTGGLSPLFFGEGSRLTVL.

With regard to this clone: Read data end 3 residues before the CDR3 end; the end is taken from the germline J gene. The genes are TRBV9 and TRBJ1-4; 10 nucleotides agree with TRBD1. The CDR3 totals 18 residues. V gave up 0 bases and J gave up 5 bases; unmatched junction bases: 10. The germline gives CDR1 SGDLS, CDR2 YYNGEE. CDR3 DNA, as far as it was read: TGTGCCAGCAGCGTAGGTAGCCTACCGGGACAGGGGAATGAAAAA. It is translated as CASSVGSLPGQGNEK. The full CDR3 protein is CASSVGSLPGQGNEKLFF.